This TCR beta chain is drawn from a study of T cell repertoires in aging, cancer and after chemotherapy. Study-wide context: Donors were grouped into six age bands spanning 30 or younger through 70 or older. Study-wide points: Compared with age-matched healthy donors, untreated hematological or solid cancer patients showed higher blood TCR clonality. In healthy donors, age-related TCR diversity loss mainly reflected lost richness.

A mixed TRB-A/B primer pool amplified rearranged TRB by multiplex touch-down PCR. TCRdb re-derived calls from the multiplex PCR reads in MiXCR, one entry per CDR3 protein. This table holds over 4,500 distinct CDR3 sequences, 25% to 30% found once. TCR beta rearrangements were amplified from peripheral blood genomic DNA. Per the germline V gene, CDR1 is GTSNPN and CDR2 is SVGIG (reference sequence). The V gene lost 3 bases and the J gene lost 7 bases, with 23 bases spanning the gap. The CDR3 contains 16 residues. This clonotype is labeled medium-sized. Its antigen is unknown. Material: blood. The chain recombines TRBV30 with TRBJ2-3; the D gene is possibly TRBD2 (6 bases). This TCR was recovered from a human donor in good health. The chain's CDR3 is CAWRTGTGRKANTQYF. CDR3 sequence (DNA): TGTGCCTGGAGAACCGGGACTGGGCGTAAAGCGAATACGCAGTATTTT.